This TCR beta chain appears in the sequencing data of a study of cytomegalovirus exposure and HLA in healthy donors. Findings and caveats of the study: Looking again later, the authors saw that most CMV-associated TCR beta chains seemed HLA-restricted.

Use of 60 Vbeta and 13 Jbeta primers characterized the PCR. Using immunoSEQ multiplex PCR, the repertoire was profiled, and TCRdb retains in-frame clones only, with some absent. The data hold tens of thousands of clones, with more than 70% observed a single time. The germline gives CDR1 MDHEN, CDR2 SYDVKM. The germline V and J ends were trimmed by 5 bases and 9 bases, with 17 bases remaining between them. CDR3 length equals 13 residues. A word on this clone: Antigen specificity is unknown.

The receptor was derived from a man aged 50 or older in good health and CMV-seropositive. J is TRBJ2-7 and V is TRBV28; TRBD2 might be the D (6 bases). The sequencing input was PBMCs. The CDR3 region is CASSVMRDRSQYF. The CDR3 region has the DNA TGTGCCAGCAGTGTCATGCGGGACCGTTCGCAGTACTTC. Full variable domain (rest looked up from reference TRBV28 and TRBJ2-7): DVKVTQSSRYLVKRTGEKVFLECVQDMDHENMFWYRQDPGLGLRLIYFSYDVKMKEKGDIPEGYSVSREKKERFSLILESASTNQTSMYLCASSVMRDRSQYFGPGTRLTVT.